Shown below are 10 T cell receptor beta chains from a single sample sequenced in a study of blood T cell repertoires in COVID-19. Produced via immunoSEQ multiplex PCR; TCRdb's table is partial and in-frame only. This table holds around 68,000 clones, around 86% found once. Sequencing input: peripheral blood. The receptors here all came from a man older than 75 with acute or convalescent COVID-19.

The CDR3 DNA reads as TGCAGTGCTAGTCGGGGGGCAGAAGAGACCCAGTACTTC. This encodes CSASRGAEETQYF. The chain combines TRBV20-1 with TRBJ2-5; D may be TRBD2 (7 bases). In germline, CDR1 is DFQATT, CDR2 SNEGSKA (reference sequence). Between the trimmed V and J ends, which lost 3 bases and 3 bases, there was a span of 11 bases. The CDR3 consists of 13 residues.

CDR3 nucleotide sequence: TGTGCCAGCAGTGATCCGCTAGCGGGAGAAACCTACGAGCAGTACTTC. Translating it yields CASSDPLAGETYEQYF. This rearrangement joins TRBV2 to TRBJ2-7, with 10 nucleotides matching TRBD2. Germline CDR1 is SNHLY and CDR2 is FYNNEI. V lost 3 bases and J lost 2; bases outside the gene matches: 7. This CDR3 has 16 residues.

This chain links TRBV6-2 or TRBV6-3 with TRBJ2-5; 8 bases agree with TRBD2. Germline trimming cut 3 bases from V and 2 bases from J; bases unmatched to any gene: 8. Germline CDR1 is MNHEY and CDR2 is SVGEGT. The CDR3 has 16 amino acids. CDR3 in amino acids: CASSYGGRHPQETQYF. The DNA for the CDR3 is TGTGCCAGCAGTTATGGCGGGAGGCACCCACAAGAGACCCAGTACTTC.

This chain uses TRBV7-2 with TRBJ1-3, with D unclear. Deletions cut 5 bases from V and 0 bases from J, with 17 bases between. Germline V gives CDR1 SGHTA, CDR2 FQGNSA. This CDR3 has 17 residues. CDR3 DNA sequence: TGTGCCAGCAGCCCGAATATGCCCGCCAGCTCTGGAAACACCATATATTTT. It specifies CASSPNMPASSGNTIYF.

The rearrangement uses TRBV11-3 and TRBJ2-1, with 8 bases lining up with TRBD1. There are 13 residues in the CDR3. V lost 5 bases, J lost 9 bases, and 6 bases stayed unmatched. Germline V gives CDR1 SGHNT, CDR2 YENEEA. In nucleotides, the CDR3 is TGTGCCAGCAGCATCGACAGGGGAGGTGAGCAGTTCTTC. Its translation: CASSIDRGGEQFF.

The CDR3 protein is CSGSSGTEAFF. The CDR3 coding sequence is TGCAGCGGGTCCTCGGGTACTGAAGCTTTCTTT. The chain combines TRBV29-1 with TRBJ1-1; D not resolved. V was cut by 7 bases and J by 5 bases, with 11 bases left in between. The CDR3 loop spans 11 amino acids. CDR1 is SQVTM, CDR2 ANQGSEA, per germline.

The CDR3 protein is CASSQLWEIRGNYGYTF. For the CDR3, the DNA is TGCGCCAGCAGCCAATTATGGGAAATCCGAGGGAACTATGGCTACACCTTC. The chain couples TRBV4-1 to TRBJ1-2; no clear D. This CDR3 contains 17 residues. V lost 2 bases to trimming and J lost 2 bases, with 18 bases between them. Looked up from germline, CDR1 is MGHRA and CDR2 is YSYEKL.

The rearrangement uses TRBV30 and TRBJ2-1; 8 nucleotides line up with TRBD2. Germline lookup yields CDR1 GTSNPN and CDR2 SVGIG (reference sequence). The CDR3 consists of 16 residues. V shed 0 bases and J 4 bases; nucleotides not matched to a gene: 8. Written as DNA, the CDR3 is TGTGCCTGGAGTGTACGATGGAGCGGGAGTTACAATGAGCAGTTCTTC. Protein: CAWSVRWSGSYNEQFF.

The CDR3 spells CASSQDGSYNEQFF. In nucleotides, the CDR3 is TGTGCCAGCAGCCAAGACGGCTCCTACAATGAGCAGTTCTTC. The gene calls are TRBV14 and TRBJ2-1, with D unresolved. Trimming pared 0 bases from V and 0 bases from J, leaving 3 bases between. The CDR3 has 14 residues. Germline CDR1 and CDR2: SGHDN and FVKESK.

About this clone: A much larger clonotype is one base distant, so this may be a read error. This CDR3 is also generated by other DNA sequences in the sample. The chain uses TRBV5-8 and TRBJ1-3; 8 bases are a match to TRBD1. The ends lost 3 bases at V and 4 bases at J; junction bases unmatched: 6. The CDR3 runs 15 residues. CDR1 SGHTS and CDR2 YDEGEE come from the germline V gene. This CDR3 reads CASSSDRVPGNTIYF. The CDR3 DNA reads TGTGCCAGCAGCTCGGACAGGGTCCCAGGAAACACCATATATTTT. Using reference TRBV5-8 and TRBJ1-3 for the parts outside the CDR3, the full variable domain is EAGVTQSPTHLIKTRGQQATLRCSPISGHTSVYWYQQALGLGLQFLLWYDEGEERNRGNFPPRFSGRQFPNYSSELNVNALELEDSALYLCASSSDRVPGNTIYFGEGSWLTVV.